This TCR beta chain stems from a study of T cells in localized non-small cell lung cancer. In this sample, this clone turned up a few times. The method was immunoSEQ multiplex PCR; TCRdb's version includes in-frame clones alone and lacks a portion of them. This sample has about 40,000 clones, with about four fifths found just once. The V end lost 4 bases, the J end lost 5 bases, and 11 bases lay between the germline ends. CDR3 length: 13 residues. From germline, CDR1 is KGHSH and CDR2 LQKENI. The chain employs TRBV18 and TRBJ1-1; D not certain. The clonotype originates from a male donor aged 60 or over with stage II lung adenocarcinoma. The source was peripheral blood mononuclear cells, collected before any cancer treatment. The CDR3 DNA is TGTGCCAGCTCACAAACCAGAGATACTGAAGCTTTCTTT. It is translated as CASSQTRDTEAFF.